Below, one TCR beta chain is given with its context. Its antigen is unknown. The PCR ran on 60 Vbeta and 13 Jbeta primers. TCRdb's table, derived via immunoSEQ multiplex PCR, lists solely in-frame clones and lacks some. Here the sample spans 95,000 to 150,000 clones, approximately 87% being singletons. This entry is derived from a study of cytomegalovirus exposure and HLA in healthy donors. Findings and limits, study-wide: In vitro data verified a few CMV-associated chains as specific for CMV antigens. The Asian-associated ancestry cluster reportedly had fewer N-insertions than the approximately 700-donor mean in a later analysis. The authors enumerated over 150 TCR beta chains as linked to cytomegalovirus.

The V gene lost 4 bases and the J gene lost 3 bases, with 13 bases spanning the gap. Per germline, CDR1 SQVTM and CDR2 ANQGSEA. The CDR3 covers 13 residues. The TCR was taken from a man aged 18 to 30 in good health and CMV-seropositive. The chain is built from TRBV29-1 and TRBJ2-7; a weak D match, TRBD2 (6 bases). The sample consisted of PBMCs. CDR3: CSVVGLGNYEQYF. CDR3 in DNA: TGCAGCGTTGTGGGACTGGGGAACTACGAGCAGTACTTC.